This TCR beta chain appears in the sequencing data of a study of multiple sclerosis patients with progressive multifocal leukoencephalopathy. Study conclusions and caveats: The findings' link to JC virus versus immunocompromise remained uncertain. Clones expanded at PML were already present before and during natalizumab. No common TRBV or TRBJ usage or pairing appeared at PML.

Concerning this clone itself: Its antigen is not known.

Time point specified: 12 to 13 months of natalizumab therapy. The method was immunoSEQ multiplex PCR; TCRdb's version includes in-frame clones alone and lacks a portion of them. In the table there are some 27,000 clones, 90% of which are singletons. Trimming stripped 2 bases from V and 0 bases from J, with 4 bases between. CDR1 is MGHDK and CDR2 is SYGVNS in the germline V gene. The CDR3 has 13 residues. This receptor was obtained from a human donor with multiple sclerosis. The starting material was PBMCs, obtained from a patient treated with natalizumab. The J gene is TRBJ1-1, the V gene TRBV25-1, with D unresolved. The CDR3 is CASSEGLNTEAFF. CDR3 bases: TGTGCCAGCAGTGAAGGGTTGAACACTGAAGCTTTCTTT.